This TCR beta chain is from a study of identical twins. One entry per CDR3 protein, called by TCRdb with MiXCR from the 5' RACE reads. Among a few hundred thousand distinct CDR3 sequences listed, roughly a quarter were seen once. Whole-study findings and limits: Twin pairs' shared out-of-frame alpha sequences were enriched in low generation probability.

This clonotype has just a few counts. Antigen: not known. Germline-derived CDR1 and CDR2 are SGHRS and YFSETQ. Trimming stripped 4 bases from V and 0 bases from J, with 13 bases between. The CDR3 contains 15 residues. The same sample was also studied in work on T cells expressing NK-cell markers.

The rearrangement uses TRBV5-1 and TRBJ1-1; tentative D call: TRBD1 (5 bases). Sequenced sample: CD4+ T cells sorted from blood. The TCR originated in a young woman in good health. The chain's CDR3 is CASSGSQGLNTEAFF. Here the CDR3 DNA reads TGCGCCAGCAGCGGAAGTCAGGGATTGAACACTGAAGCTTTCTTT.